Reported below is one T cell receptor (beta chain). Its antigen is unidentified. This sample stems from a study of beta chain features in type 1 diabetes. Whole-study results and caveats: In patients and controls equally, PCR might favor templates that are shorter. Researchers report that Type 1 diabetes patients had moderately but significantly shorter TCRB CDR3s across all four CD4+ subsets. The study found fewer insertions and more deletions at VDJ junctions in type 1 diabetes patients.

The CDR3 consists of 13 residues. V gave up 2 bases and J gave up 0 bases, with 4 bases separating them. The germline gives CDR1 SGHDN, CDR2 FVKESK. The authors reverse transcribed all of the isolated RNA, so sequencing captured expressed TCRB transcripts. The read count averaged about 3.3 million across naive, central memory and regulatory T cell samples. The data were produced by immunoSEQ multiplex PCR, yet TCRdb's version contains in-frame clones alone and is incomplete. The table shows 160,000 or so clones, with over 55% occurring only once. The V and J genes are TRBV14 and TRBJ2-5; the D is unclear. The sequenced sample consisted of naive CD4+ T cells from blood. The sequence came from a man aged 30 to 45 with type 1 diabetes. The CDR3 nucleotides are TGTGCCAGCAGCCAATACAACCAAGAGACCCAGTACTTC. Translated: CASSQYNQETQYF.